This TCR beta chain appears in the sequencing data of a study of lymphopenia after photon versus proton radiotherapy. The CDR3 is 15 amino acids. Germline V gene sequence: CDR1 SNHLY, CDR2 FYNNEI. Trimming took 4 bases from V and 5 from J; bases not matched to a gene: 10. The study, taken as a whole, reports: Better survival with proton therapy was suggested as possible, not demonstrated.

Sequenced by immunoSEQ multiplex PCR; TCRdb stores in-frame clones only, minus some. This table has more than 15,000 clones, 86% appearing once. As regards this clone: The target antigen is unknown.

The sequences come from peripheral blood, collected from a patient treated with proton-based radiotherapy. This clonotype was sampled from a man between 65 and 85 years old with pancreatic cancer. The V and J genes are TRBV2 and TRBJ2-5; TRBD2 aligns across 7 bases. The DNA of the CDR3 is TGTGCCAGCAGTGCTGGGACGGGGCGGGAGGAGACCCAGTACTTC. As protein: CASSAGTGREETQYF. The full variable domain, rest sourced from reference TRBV2 and TRBJ2-5, is EPEVTQTPSHQVTQMGQEVILRCVPISNHLYFYWYRQILGQKVEFLVSFYNNEISEKSEIFDDQFSVERPDGSNFTLKIRSTKLEDSAMYFCASSAGTGREETQYFGPGTRLLVL.